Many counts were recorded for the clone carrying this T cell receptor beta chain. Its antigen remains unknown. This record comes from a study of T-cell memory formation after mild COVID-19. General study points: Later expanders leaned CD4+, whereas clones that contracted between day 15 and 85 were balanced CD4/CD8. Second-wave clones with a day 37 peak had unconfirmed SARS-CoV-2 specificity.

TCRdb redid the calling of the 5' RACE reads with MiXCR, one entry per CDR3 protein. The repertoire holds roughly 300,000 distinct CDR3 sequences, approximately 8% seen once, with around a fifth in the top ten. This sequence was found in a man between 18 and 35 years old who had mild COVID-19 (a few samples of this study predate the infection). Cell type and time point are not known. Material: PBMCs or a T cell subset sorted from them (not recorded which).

CDR3 region: CASIPQAGGYEQYF. The DNA for the CDR3 is TGTGCCAGCATTCCACAGGCGGGGGGATACGAGCAGTACTTC. This sequence joins TRBV7-9 and TRBJ2-7; TRBD2 agrees at 8 bases. Germline assignment: CDR1 SEHNR and CDR2 FQNEAQ (reference sequence). Trimming took 7 bases from V and 4 from J; bases not matched to a gene: 9. This CDR3 has 14 residues. The complete variable domain, with remaining parts taken from reference TRBV7-9 and TRBJ2-7, reads DTGVSQNPRHKITKRGQNVTFRCDPISEHNRLYWYRQTLGQGPEFLTYFQNEAQLEKSRLLSDRFSAERPKGSFSTLEIQRTEQGDSAMYLCASIPQAGGYEQYFGPGTRLTVT.